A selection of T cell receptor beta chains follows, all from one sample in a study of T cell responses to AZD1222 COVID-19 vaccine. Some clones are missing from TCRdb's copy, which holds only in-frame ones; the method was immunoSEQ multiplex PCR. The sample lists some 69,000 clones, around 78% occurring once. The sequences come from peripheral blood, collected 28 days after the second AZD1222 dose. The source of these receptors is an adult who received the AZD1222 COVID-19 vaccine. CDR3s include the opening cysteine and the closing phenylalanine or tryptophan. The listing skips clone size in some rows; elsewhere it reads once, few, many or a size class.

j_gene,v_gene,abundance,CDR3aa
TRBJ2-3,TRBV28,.,CASSMTSGRTDTQYF
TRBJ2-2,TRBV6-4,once,CASSDSVGGAGELFF
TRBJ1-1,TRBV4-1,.,CASSQADRPNTEAFF
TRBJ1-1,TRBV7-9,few,CASSFEAVNTEAFF
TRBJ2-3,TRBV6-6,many,CASSSIDSADTQYF
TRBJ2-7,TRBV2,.,CASRATDSSYEQYF
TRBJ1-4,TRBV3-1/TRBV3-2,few,CASSQGRGTGEKLFF
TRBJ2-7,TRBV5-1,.,CASSVTGQAYEQYF
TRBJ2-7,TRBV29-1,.,CSATKGLAGEGASYEQYF
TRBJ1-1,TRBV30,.,CAGSGTQYTEAFF
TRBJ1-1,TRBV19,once,CASSIGGYTEAFF
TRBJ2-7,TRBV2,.,CASTFGRTGGSYEQYF
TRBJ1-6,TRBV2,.,CASMRGRGQVNSPLHF
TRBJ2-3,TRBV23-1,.,CASPRDRGRYRTDTQYF
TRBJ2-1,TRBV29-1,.,CSVEGQYYNEQFF
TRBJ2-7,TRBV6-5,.,CASGTGGLHEQYF
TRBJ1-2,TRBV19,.,CASSIRDRWYYGYTF
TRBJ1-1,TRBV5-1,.,CASSLGAQGLKNTEAFF
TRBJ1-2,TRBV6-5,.,CASRLQGNMGGYTF
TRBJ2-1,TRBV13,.,CASSLGRGNEQFF
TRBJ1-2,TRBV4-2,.,CASSQDLRARGYGYTF
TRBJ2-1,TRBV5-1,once,CASSKETSTSNEQFF
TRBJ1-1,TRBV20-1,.,CSTSSRVEAFF
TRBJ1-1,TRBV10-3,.,CAISGGQNTEAFF
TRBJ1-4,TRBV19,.,CASGIRGNEKLFF